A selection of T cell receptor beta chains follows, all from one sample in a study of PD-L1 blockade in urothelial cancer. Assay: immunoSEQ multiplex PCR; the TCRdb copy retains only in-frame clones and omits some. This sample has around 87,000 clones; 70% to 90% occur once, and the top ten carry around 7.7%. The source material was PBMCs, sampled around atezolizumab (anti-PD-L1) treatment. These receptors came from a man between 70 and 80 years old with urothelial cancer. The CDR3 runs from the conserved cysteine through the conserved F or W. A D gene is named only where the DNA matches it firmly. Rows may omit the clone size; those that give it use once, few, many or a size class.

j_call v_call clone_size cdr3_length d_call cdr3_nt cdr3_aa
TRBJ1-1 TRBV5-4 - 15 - TGTGCCAGCAGCTTGGTGGACAGACTGAACACTGAAGCTTTCTTT CASSLVDRLNTEAFF
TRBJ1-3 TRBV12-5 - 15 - TGTGCTAGTGGTTTGGTACTGGTCTCTGGAAACACCATATATTTT CASGLVLVSGNTIYF
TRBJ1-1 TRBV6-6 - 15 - TGTGCCAGCAGCCCCGGCGGGGCGGGGGACACTGAAGCTTTCTTT CASSPGGAGDTEAFF
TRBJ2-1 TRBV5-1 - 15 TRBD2 TGCGCCAGCAGCTTGGTAGCGGGGGGGAGCAATGAGCAGTTCTTC CASSLVAGGSNEQFF
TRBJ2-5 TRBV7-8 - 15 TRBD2 TGTGCCAGCAGCTTAACGGGGGGGGATCAAGAGACCCAGTACTTC CASSLTGGDQETQYF
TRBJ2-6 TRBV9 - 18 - TGTGCCAGCAGCGCCCACTGGGCAGCCCCCTCTGGGGCCAACGTCCTGACTTTC CASSAHWAAPSGANVLTF
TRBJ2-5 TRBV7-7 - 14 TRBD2 TGTGCTAGCAGCTTAGCGGGCTCTCTAGAGACCCAGTACTTC CASSLAGSLETQYF
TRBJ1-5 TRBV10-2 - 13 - TGCGCCAGCAGTGAGAGTGGCAGGGGGCCCCAGCATTTT CASSESGRGPQHF
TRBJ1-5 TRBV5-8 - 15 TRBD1 TGTGCCAGCAGCTTGGGGGACAGAAGCAATCAGCCCCAGCATTTT CASSLGDRSNQPQHF
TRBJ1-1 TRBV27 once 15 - TGTGCCAGCAGTTCCCTCGACAGGCTGAACACTGAAGCTTTCTTT CASSSLDRLNTEAFF
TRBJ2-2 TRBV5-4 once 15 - TGTGCCAGCAGCTTGAATAGGCGGTTGGAGCGGGAGCTGTTTTTT CASSLNRRLERELFF
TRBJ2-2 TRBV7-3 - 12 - TGTGCCAGCAGCCTCCTCTCCGGGGAGCTGTTTTTT CASSLLSGELFF
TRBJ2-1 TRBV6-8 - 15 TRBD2 TGTGCCAGCAGTCAACTAGCGGGGAACTACAATGAGCAGTTCTTC CASSQLAGNYNEQFF
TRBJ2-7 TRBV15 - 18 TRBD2 TGTGCCACCAGCAGAGACCGGGTTGGACTAGCGGGAGTCTACGAGCAGTACTTC CATSRDRVGLAGVYEQYF
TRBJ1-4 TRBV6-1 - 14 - TGTGCCAGCAGTTCGGGGTACTCTAATGAAAAACTGTTTTTT CASSSGYSNEKLFF
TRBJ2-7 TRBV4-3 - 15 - TGCGCCAGCAGCCAAGAAATAGGGAGCTCCTACGAGCAGTACTTC CASSQEIGSSYEQYF
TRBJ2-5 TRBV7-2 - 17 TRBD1 TGTGCCAGCAGCCTCGCGAGTCAGGGGGTATCAATGAGGGCCCAGTACTTC CASSLASQGVSMRAQYF
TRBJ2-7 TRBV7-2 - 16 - TGTGCCAGCAGCCTGCCCCTTGCGACAGCCGCCTACGAGCAGTACTTC CASSLPLATAAYEQYF
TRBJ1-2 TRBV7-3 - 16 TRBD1 TGTGCCAGCAGCCCAACGACAGGGGCGGAGAACTATGGCTACACCTTC CASSPTTGAENYGYTF
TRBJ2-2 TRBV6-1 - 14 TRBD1 TGTGCCAGCAGTGCAGACAGGGTCGCCGGGGAGCTGTTTTTT CASSADRVAGELFF
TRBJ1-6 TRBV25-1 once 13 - TGTGCCAGCAAGTCGGGGAGAGATTCACCCCTCCACTTT CASKSGRDSPLHF
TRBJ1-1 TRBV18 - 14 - TGTGCCAGCTCACCCTGGGGCCCAGGGACTGAAGCTTTCTTT CASSPWGPGTEAFF
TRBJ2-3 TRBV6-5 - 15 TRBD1 TGTGCCAGCAGTCCTAGACAGGGGGCTCGGGATACGCAGTATTTT CASSPRQGARDTQYF
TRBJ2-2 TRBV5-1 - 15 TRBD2 TGCGCCAGCAGCCAGGCGGGACTACCCGAGGGTGGGCTGTTTTTT CASSQAGLPEGGLFF
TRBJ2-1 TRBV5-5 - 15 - TGTGCCAGCAGCTTGGAGGAGCCCTCCTACAATGAGCAGTTCTTC CASSLEEPSYNEQFF
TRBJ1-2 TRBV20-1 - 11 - TGCAGTGTTGGCGGGGGGCGAGGCTACACCTTC CSVGGGRGYTF
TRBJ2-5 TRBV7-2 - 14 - TGTGCCAGCAGCTTAGGCCACCCGGGGAGGACCCAGTACTTC CASSLGHPGRTQYF
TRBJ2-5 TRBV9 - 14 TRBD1 TGTGCCAGCAGCCTGACAGGGGGCGGAGAGACCCAGTACTTC CASSLTGGGETQYF
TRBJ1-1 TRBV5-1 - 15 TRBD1 TGCGCCAGCAGACCACGGACAGGGATGAACACTGAAGCTTTCTTT CASRPRTGMNTEAFF
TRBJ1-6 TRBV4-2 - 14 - TGTGCCAGCAGCTTCTCCAGGGAGGGCTCACCCCTCCACTTT CASSFSREGSPLHF
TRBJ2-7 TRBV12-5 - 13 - TGTGCTAGGCCCCGGGACATCTCCTACGAGCAGTACTTC CARPRDISYEQYF
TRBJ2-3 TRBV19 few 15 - TGTGCCAGTAGTATTTCCCCCCTTTTCACAGATACGCAGTATTTT CASSISPLFTDTQYF
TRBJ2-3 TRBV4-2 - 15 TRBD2 TGTGCCAGCAGCCAATCGGCGGGGGTAGTAGCTACGCAGTATTTT CASSQSAGVVATQYF
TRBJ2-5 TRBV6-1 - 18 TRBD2 TGTGCCAGCAGTGAAGGCCGCTCGGGACTAGCGGGGCAAGAGACCCAGTACTTC CASSEGRSGLAGQETQYF
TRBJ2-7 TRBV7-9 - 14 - TGTGCCAGCAGCCCCCTCGCGCGTTCCTACGAGCAGTACTTC CASSPLARSYEQYF
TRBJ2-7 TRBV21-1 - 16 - TGTGCCAGCAGCAAAGCGCTAGGCTCAAGCTCCTACGAGCAGTACTTC CASSKALGSSSYEQYF
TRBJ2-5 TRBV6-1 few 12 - TGTGCCAGCAGTGAAGCGGTCGGGACCCAGTACTTC CASSEAVGTQYF
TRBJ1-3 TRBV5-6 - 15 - TGTGCCAGCAGCTTGGCGGGGGAACCTGGAAACACCATATATTTT CASSLAGEPGNTIYF
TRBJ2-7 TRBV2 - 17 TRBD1 TGTGCCAGCAGTGACGGGCAGGGGGTTTCTTTATCTACGAGGCAGTACTTC CASSDGQGVSLSTRQYF
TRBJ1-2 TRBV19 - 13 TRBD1 TGTGCCAGTAGTGGGGACAGGGCAGGAGGCTACACCTTC CASSGDRAGGYTF
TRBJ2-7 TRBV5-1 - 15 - TGCGCCAGCAGCCCCAGGATCGGCAACGCCTACGAGCAGTACTTC CASSPRIGNAYEQYF
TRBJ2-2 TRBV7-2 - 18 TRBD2 TGTGCCAGCAGCCCGGGCCTAGCGGGAGGTTGGGACACCGGGGAGCTGTTTTTT CASSPGLAGGWDTGELFF
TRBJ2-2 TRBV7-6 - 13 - TGTGCCAGCAGCGTCACAGGGATCGGGGAGCTGTTTTTT CASSVTGIGELFF
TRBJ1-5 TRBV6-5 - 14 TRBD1 TGTGCCAGCAGTGAATCAGGGGGTAGTCAGCCCCAGCATTTT CASSESGGSQPQHF
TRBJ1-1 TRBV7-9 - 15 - TGTGCCAGCAGCGAAGGCGGGGGGCGAGGCACTGAAGCTTTCTTT CASSEGGGRGTEAFF
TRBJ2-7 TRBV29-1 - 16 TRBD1 TGCAGCGTGTCCCGGGACAGGGGGTGGCACTCCTACGAGCAGTACTTC CSVSRDRGWHSYEQYF
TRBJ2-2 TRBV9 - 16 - TGTGCCAGCAGCGTAGAAGGAACAGGGAAGACCGGGGAGCTGTTTTTT CASSVEGTGKTGELFF